The 27 T cell receptor beta chains below all came from one sample that was sequenced in a study of blood T cells in healthy people across ages. A sample-barcoded 5' primer and a J-beta primer mix were used in a second PCR of roughly 7 to 11 cycles. TCRdb re-derived calls from the 5' RACE reads in MiXCR, one entry per CDR3 protein. Altogether some 880,000 distinct CDR3 sequences are present, around 36% being singletons, with the ten largest covering around 13%. Sequences were obtained from blood. The receptors shown here come from a young man in good health.

This clonotype was recorded at least ten times. The chain is built from TRBV9 and TRBJ2-3; 7 positions match TRBD1. Germline values: CDR1 SGDLS, CDR2 YYNGEE. The CDR3 covers 17 residues. V shed 4 bases, J shed 3 bases, and the junction held 14 bases outside the gene matches. The CDR3 loop reads CASSTQRGRRRTDTQYF. CDR3 nucleotide sequence: TGTGCCAGCAGCACCCAAAGGGGGCGAAGGAGGACAGATACGCAGTATTTT.

This chain uses TRBV5-1 with TRBJ1-1, with D uncertain. Trimming cost V 4 bases and J 2 bases, with 12 bases left between them. The V gene's germline CDR1 is SGHRS and CDR2 YFSETQ. This CDR3 spans 14 amino acids. This CDR3 is CASSLPAANTEAFF. CDR3 in DNA: TGCGCCAGCAGCCTGCCGGCGGCTAACACTGAAGCTTTCTTT.

This clonotype has a count of ten or more. The J gene is TRBJ2-3, the V gene TRBV12-3 or TRBV12-4, with D perhaps matching TRBD1 (6 bases). V lost 6 bases and J 6 bases, leaving 10 bases between the germline ends. The CDR3 is made up of 12 amino acids. The CDR3: CASSHDRDTQYF. The DNA of the CDR3 is TGTGCCAGCAGCCACGACAGGGATACGCAGTATTTT.

The chain is built from TRBV4-2 and TRBJ2-3; a possible D gene is TRBD2 (6 bases). V lost 3 bases to trimming and J lost 2 bases, with 15 bases between them. CDR1 and CDR2 (germline): LGHNA, YNFKEQ. The CDR3 runs 16 residues. In DNA form, the CDR3 reads TGTGCCAGCAGCCACGGGGGACGGCCAGACACAGATACGCAGTATTTT. This gives the protein CASSHGGRPDTDTQYF.

On this clonotype: Given the absence of the conserved phenylalanine or tryptophan at the CDR3 end, a read error is likely. The chain employs TRBV12-3 or TRBV12-4 and TRBJ2-3; D is unresolved. The CDR3 has 13 residues. The V gene lost 3 bases and the J gene lost 5 bases, with 9 bases spanning the gap. For the CDR3, the DNA is TGTGCCAGCAGTTTTGAGTTGGGAGATACGCAGTATTCT. Amino acid sequence: CASSFELGDTQYS.

The chain links TRBV7-9 to TRBJ2-3, with 9 bases lining up with TRBD2. Germline values: CDR1 SEHNR, CDR2 FQNEAQ (reference sequence). V was clipped by 0 bases and J by 2 bases; unmatched bases: 3. The CDR3 runs to 16 residues. CDR3 nucleotides: TGTGCCAGCAGCTTAGCTAGCGGGGGCAACACAGATACGCAGTATTTT. It translates to CASSLASGGNTDTQYF.

The table lists this clonotype with many counts. This rearrangement joins TRBV4-1 to TRBJ2-3; possibly TRBD1 for D (5 bases). V lost 1 base and J 0 bases, leaving 8 bases between the germline ends. Germline values: CDR1 MGHRA, CDR2 YSYEKL. This CDR3 has 15 amino acids. As DNA, the CDR3 is TGCGCCAGCAGCCAAGTTGGGGCTAGCACAGATACGCAGTATTTT. This codes for CASSQVGASTDTQYF.

The sample holds one count of this clonotype. The chain has TRBV10-3 and TRBJ2-5, with D unresolved. The germline V and J ends were trimmed by 11 bases and 11 bases, with 24 bases remaining between them. Per the germline V gene, CDR1 is ENHRY and CDR2 is SYGVKD. The CDR3 has 13 amino acids. The CDR3: CAATRGGYNEQYF. The CDR3 nucleotides read TGTGCCGCAACCCGCGGCGGTTACAATGAGCAGTACTTC.

This clonotype was counted only a few times. The rearrangement links TRBV7-9 to TRBJ1-4; 9 nucleotides line up with TRBD1. Germline CDR1 SEHNR, CDR2 FQNEAQ (reference sequence). V dropped 5 bases and J dropped 2; count of bases not matched to a gene: 6. The CDR3 runs 16 residues. CDR3 sequence: CASSGTGGRTNEKLFF. In nucleotides, the CDR3 is TGTGCCAGCAGCGGAACAGGGGGCAGGACTAATGAAAAACTGTTTTTT.

The chain joins TRBV9 to TRBJ2-7, with D possibly matching TRBD2 (5 bases). The ends were cut back, 4 bases at V and 3 bases at J, with 14 bases in the middle. Per germline, CDR1 SGDLS and CDR2 YYNGEE. This CDR3 is built from 14 residues. CDR3 sequence: CASSPSRGYYEQYF. As DNA, the CDR3 is TGTGCCAGCAGCCCTAGTAGAGGGTACTACGAGCAGTACTTC.

This clonotype was seen only a few times. V usage is TRBV4-2 and J usage is TRBJ1-6; D call uncertain. V lost 1 base and J lost 6, with 10 bases in between. Germline loops: CDR1 LGHNA, CDR2 YNFKEQ. CDR3 length: 15 amino acids. CDR3 in DNA: TGTGCCAGCAGCCAAGCGTACACTATTAATTCACCCCTCCACTTT. Amino acids: CASSQAYTINSPLHF.

The chain links TRBV7-9 to TRBJ1-2; D not certain. This CDR3 region has 11 residues. The V end lost 5 bases, the J end lost 7 bases, and 8 bases lay between the germline ends. Germline assignment: CDR1 SEHNR and CDR2 FQNEAQ (reference sequence). CDR3 bases: TGTGCCAGCAGCCTATCCCCTGGCTACACCTTC. This gives the protein CASSLSPGYTF.

The V call is TRBV29-1, the J call TRBJ2-7; TRBD2 matches at 13 bases. The CDR3 is 17 amino acids. V lost 4 bases, J lost 2 bases, and 11 bases stayed unmatched. Germline loops: CDR1 SQVTM, CDR2 ANQGSEA. The CDR3 nucleotides read TGCAGCGTTGTTGGACTAGCGGGAGCTTTCAGGCCCTACGAGCAGTACTTC. Encoded protein: CSVVGLAGAFRPYEQYF.

The CDR3 coding sequence is TGTGCCAGCAGCTTAGGGGACAGGGCAAAGACCCAGTACTTC. Translated, it gives CASSLGDRAKTQYF. The V gene is TRBV7-2, the J gene TRBJ2-7; TRBD1 matches at 9 bases. The J call could be wrong; TRBJ2-5 is a better fit for the DNA end. The CDR3 consists of 14 residues. CDR1 and CDR2 from the germline V gene are SGHTA and FQGNSA.

The rearrangement links TRBV25-1 to TRBJ1-1; tentatively, D is TRBD1 (5 bases). CDR3 size: 15 residues. The germline V gene has CDR1 MGHDK and CDR2 SYGVNS. Between the trimmed V and J ends, which lost 0 bases and 1 base, there was a span of 9 bases. As DNA, the CDR3 is TGTGCCAGCAGTGAATACGGGACGCCGAACACTGAAGCTTTCTTT. Protein product: CASSEYGTPNTEAFF.

The chain carries TRBV10-3 and TRBJ2-1, with 14 bases that match TRBD2. The J call is doubtful: the DNA matches TRBJ2-7 better. There are 20 residues in the CDR3. CDR1 and CDR2 from the germline V gene are ENHRY and SYGVKD. The CDR3 coding sequence is TGTGCCATCAGTCCACTGACTAGCGGGGGGGTCACCAGCTCCTACAATGAGCAGTACTTC. It encodes CAISPLTSGGVTSSYNEQYF.

The rearrangement uses TRBV6-1 and TRBJ1-2, with 7 positions matching TRBD1. The germline V gene encodes CDR1 MNHNS and CDR2 SASEGT. The ends lost 8 bases at V and 0 bases at J; junction bases unmatched: 3. The CDR3 is 13 amino acids. CDR3 coding DNA: TGTGCCAGCGGGACAGATCCTAACTATGGCTACACCTTC. Its translation is CASGTDPNYGYTF.

The J gene is TRBJ2-1, the V gene TRBV12-3 or TRBV12-4; no definite D call. The CDR3 is 18 residues long. With 2 bases removed from V and 0 bases from J, the gap between germline ends came to 17 bases. The CDR3 protein is CASSLRPLGTLSYNEQFF. In DNA form, the CDR3 reads TGTGCCAGCAGTTTACGTCCTTTGGGCACCCTCTCCTACAATGAGCAGTTCTTC.

The CDR3 spells CASSFEQGVTDTQYF. CDR3 coding DNA: TGTGCCAGCAGTTTTGAGCAGGGGGTAACAGATACGCAGTATTTT. The rearrangement links TRBV27 to TRBJ2-3; 7 bases align to TRBD1. Germline V gives CDR1 MNHEY, CDR2 SMNVEV (reference sequence). The trim removed 3 bases at V and 3 bases at J, leaving 6 bases unmatched. This CDR3 has 15 amino acids.

The V gene is TRBV19, the J gene TRBJ2-7; 8 positions match TRBD1. Germline V gives CDR1 LNHDA, CDR2 SQIVND (reference sequence). This CDR3 comprises 15 residues. Trimming cost V 1 base and J 3 bases; bases outside gene matches: 5. The CDR3 sequence is CASSIGGTGNYEQYF. The CDR3 DNA is TGTGCCAGTAGTATAGGAGGGACAGGTAACTACGAGCAGTACTTC. Using reference TRBV19 and TRBJ2-7 for the parts outside the CDR3, the full variable domain is DGGITQSPKYLFRKEGQNVTLSCEQNLNHDAMYWYRQDPGQGLRLIYYSQIVNDFQKGDIAEGYSVSREKKESFPLTVTSAQKNPTAFYLCASSIGGTGNYEQYFGPGTRLTVT.

The chain uses TRBV21-1 and TRBJ2-7; TRBD2 is the table's D call, not checked against the DNA. TRBV21-1 is marked as a pseudogene. The length of the CDR3 is 16 residues. The CDR3: CTSSKRWTASSYEQYF. The CDR3 DNA reads TGTACCAGCAGCAAACGGTGGACCGCTAGCTCCTACGAGCAGTACTTC.

The chain couples TRBV20-1 to TRBJ2-5, with D possibly matching TRBD2 (5 bases). Germline CDR1 reads DFQATT; CDR2 reads SNEGSKA (reference sequence). Trimming stripped 0 bases from V and 0 bases from J, with 8 bases between. The CDR3 consists of 14 residues. The CDR3 DNA sequence: TGCAGTGCTAGAGATGGAGGAAACCAAGAGACCCAGTACTTC. This translates into CSARDGGNQETQYF.

This sequence joins TRBV9 and TRBJ2-1; 8 positions agree with TRBD1. This CDR3 is 17 amino acids long. CDR1 and CDR2 from the germline V gene are SGDLS and YYNGEE. The J segment lost 2 bases and the V segment lost 4 bases, leaving 11 bases of the junction unmatched. The CDR3 loop is CASSFNPGQVAYNEQFF. CDR3 sequence (DNA): TGTGCCAGCAGCTTTAACCCGGGACAGGTAGCCTACAATGAGCAGTTCTTC.

This clonotype was seen many times. The V call is TRBV2, the J call TRBJ2-7; 7 nucleotides match TRBD1. With V trimmed by 4 bases and J by 3 bases, 3 bases remained unmatched. Germline V lookup: CDR1 SNHLY, CDR2 FYNNEI. This CDR3 is 13 amino acids long. The CDR3 here is CASSVQGDYEQYF. The DNA for the CDR3 is TGTGCCAGCAGTGTTCAGGGGGACTACGAGCAGTACTTC.

This clonotype showed up just a few times. The rearrangement links TRBV14 to TRBJ2-1, with TRBD1 identical over 9 bases. CDR1 SGHDN and CDR2 FVKESK come from the germline V gene. J lost 7 bases, V lost 3 bases, and 7 bases had no gene match. This CDR3 has 15 residues. The CDR3 loop is CASSHRQGGPNEQFF. CDR3 DNA: TGTGCCAGCAGCCACCGACAGGGGGGACCAAATGAGCAGTTCTTC.

This chain joins TRBV5-1 and TRBJ2-1, with a tentative D call TRBD1 (6 bases). Germline V gene lookup returns CDR1 SGHRS and CDR2 YFSETQ. V dropped 4 bases and J dropped 9 bases, with 17 bases sitting between them. The CDR3 totals 14 residues. The CDR3 bases are TGCGCCAGCAGCCGCTCCGATAGGGGGACTGAGCAGTTCTTC. Protein: CASSRSDRGTEQFF.

Many counts were recorded for this clonotype. The J gene is TRBJ2-5, the V gene TRBV7-2; D is unresolved. Trimming removed 3 bases from V and 5 bases from J, with 16 bases in between. Germline CDR1 SGHTA, CDR2 FQGNSA. The CDR3 runs to 15 residues. CDR3 residues: CASSFIGAVGETQYF. The CDR3, as DNA: TGTGCCAGCAGCTTCATCGGTGCGGTGGGGGAGACCCAGTACTTC.